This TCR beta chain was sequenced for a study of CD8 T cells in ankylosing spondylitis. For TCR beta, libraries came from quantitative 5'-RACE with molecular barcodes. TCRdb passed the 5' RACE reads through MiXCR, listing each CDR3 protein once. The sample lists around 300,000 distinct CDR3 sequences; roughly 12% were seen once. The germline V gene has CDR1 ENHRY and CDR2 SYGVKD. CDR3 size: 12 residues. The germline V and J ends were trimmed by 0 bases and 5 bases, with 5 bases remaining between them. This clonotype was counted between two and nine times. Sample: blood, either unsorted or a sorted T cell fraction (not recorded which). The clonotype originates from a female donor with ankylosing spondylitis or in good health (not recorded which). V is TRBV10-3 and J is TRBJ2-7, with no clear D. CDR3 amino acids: CAISESRNEQYF. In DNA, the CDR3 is TGTGCCATCAGTGAGTCCAGGAACGAGCAGTACTTC.